The entry below describes one TCR beta chain. The sample originates from a study of blood T cell repertoires in COVID-19. CDR3 length: 15 amino acids. The V gene end was trimmed by 4 bases and the J gene end by 8 bases; junction bases not matched to a gene: 9. The protocol was immunoSEQ multiplex PCR, while the TCRdb copy is restricted to in-frame clones and leaves out a portion. The data contain 180,000 or so clones, roughly 88% of them singletons. The sample consisted of peripheral blood. The source of this sequence is a man aged 60 to 69 who had recovered from COVID-19. The genes are TRBV6-7 and TRBJ1-5; 9 bases match TRBD1. TRBV6-7 is filed as an ORF, its function uncertain. The CDR3 DNA reads TGTGCCAGCAGTTTCCGGGACAGGGTCGGTAAGCCCCAGCATTTT. Residues: CASSFRDRVGKPQHF.